This record covers a single T cell receptor beta chain. V gave up 1 base and J gave up 6 bases, with 19 bases separating them. CDR1 and CDR2 from the germline V gene are SEHNR and FQNEAQ (reference sequence). The CDR3 is 17 residues long. Multiplex touch-down PCR with TRB-A/B primers amplified rearranged V-D-J TRB sequences. Each CDR3 protein is one row after TCRdb ran MiXCR on the multiplex PCR reads. The sample has several thousand distinct CDR3 sequences; 35% to 45% are singletons. TCR beta rearrangements were amplified from peripheral blood genomic DNA. This entry belongs to a study of T cell repertoires in aging, cancer and after chemotherapy.

Input material: blood. The chain is built from TRBV7-9 and TRBJ2-1; D possibly matches TRBD1 or TRBD2 (5 bases each). This receptor was taken from a human donor with a blood cancer. CDR3 nucleotides: TGTGCCAGCAGCTTAGGGCAGGGAGCACCCAAGGCCAATGAGCAGTTCTTC. Translation: CASSLGQGAPKANEQFF.